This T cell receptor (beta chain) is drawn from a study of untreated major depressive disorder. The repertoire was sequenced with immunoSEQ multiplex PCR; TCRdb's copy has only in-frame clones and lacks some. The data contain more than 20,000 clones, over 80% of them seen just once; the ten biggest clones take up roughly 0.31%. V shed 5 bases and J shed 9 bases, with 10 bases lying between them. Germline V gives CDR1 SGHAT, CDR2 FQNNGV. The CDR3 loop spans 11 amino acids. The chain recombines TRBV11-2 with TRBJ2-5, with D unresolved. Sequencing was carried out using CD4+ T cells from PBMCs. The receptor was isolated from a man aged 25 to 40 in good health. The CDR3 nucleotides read TGTGCCAGCAGCGCCTTGGTGGCCCAGTACTTC. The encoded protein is CASSALVAQYF.